The T cell receptor (beta chain) under discussion was sequenced for a study of CD8 T cells in ankylosing spondylitis. V lost 2 bases to trimming and J lost 8 bases, with 19 bases between them. The CDR3 is 16 amino acids. From germline, CDR1 is LGHNA and CDR2 YSLEER. In its sample, this clonotype was seen many times. Its specificity is not known. General observations from the study: There was a TCR beta motif, made of 7 to 9 highly homologous variants, that appeared characteristic of ankylosing spondylitis blood.

From the 5' RACE reads, TCRdb called clonotypes with MiXCR, one entry per CDR3 protein. Of a few hundred thousand distinct CDR3 sequences detected, about 7% appear once; the ten largest clones hold 14%. The genes are TRBV4-3 and TRBJ2-1, with D possibly TRBD2 on 7 matching bases. Sequencing was done on a sample of blood, either unsorted or a sorted T cell fraction (not recorded which). This receptor was obtained from a male donor with ankylosing spondylitis. The CDR3 nucleotides read TGCGCCAGCAGCCAATCAGGGGCGGGAGTATTCGATGAGCAGTTCTTC. It codes for CASSQSGAGVFDEQFF.